This TCR beta chain was found in a study of cytomegalovirus exposure and HLA in healthy donors. Overall study context: Most genotyped donors, 81% of 300 to 400, had Caucasian-associated genetic ancestry.

Primers: 60 Vbeta forward and 13 Jbeta reverse. The table came from immunoSEQ multiplex PCR; TCRdb's copy has only in-frame clones and leaves some out. Of 160,000 or so clones detected, over 60% appear once; the ten largest clones hold under 8%. General study findings and limits: The study flagged fewer than 200 TCR beta chains as cytomegalovirus-associated. A few CMV-associated chains were confirmed in vitro to be specific for CMV antigens. Earlier analysis yielded a pattern in which most TCR beta V segments were productive about 90% or about 30% of the time.

The CDR3 has 15 amino acids. Trimming removed 1 base from V and 3 bases from J; junction bases left unmatched: 7. Germline-derived CDR1 and CDR2 are SGDLS and YYNGEE. This clone was found once. Antigen unknown. The chain combines TRBV9 with TRBJ2-7, with 7 nucleotides matching TRBD2. Sequenced sample: PBMCs. The clonotype was recovered from a man in his forties in good health and CMV-seropositive. The CDR3: CASSVNPSGIYEQYF. CDR3 bases: TGTGCCAGCAGCGTAAACCCGAGCGGGATCTACGAGCAGTACTTC.